These 25 T cell receptor beta chains were sequenced from one sample in a study of cytomegalovirus exposure and HLA in healthy donors. PCR amplification relied on 60 Vbeta primers (plus 13 Jbeta primers). The repertoire was sequenced with immunoSEQ multiplex PCR; TCRdb's copy has only in-frame clones and lacks some. Its listing shows 130,000 to 150,000 clones. Material for sequencing was PBMCs. Every receptor here comes from a woman aged 45-59 years in good health and CMV-seronegative.

CDR3 protein: CASSGGGGKLFF. The DNA for the CDR3 is TGTGCCAGCAGCGGCGGCGGGGGCAAACTGTTTTTT. V is TRBV13 and J is TRBJ1-4; a weak D match, TRBD1 (6 bases). Germline V gene data show CDR1 as PRHDT and CDR2 as FYEKMQ (reference sequence). This CDR3 comprises 12 residues. V gave up 5 bases and J gave up 11 bases, with 12 bases separating them.

The chain joins TRBV11-2 to TRBJ1-1, with unresolved D. V lost 0 bases, J lost 1 base, and 3 bases lay in between. CDR3 size: 13 residues. CDR1 is SGHAT and CDR2 is FQNNGV in the germline V gene. In DNA, the CDR3 is TGTGCCAGCAGCTTAGAGCGGAACACTGAAGCTTTCTTT. Amino acid sequence: CASSLERNTEAFF.

The chain has TRBV15 and TRBJ2-5; TRBD2 agrees at 9 bases. After removal of 6 bases from V and 5 bases from J, the junction contained 10 bases not matched to a gene. The CDR3 has 15 amino acids. Per germline, CDR1 LNHNV and CDR2 YYDKDF (reference sequence). The CDR3 region is CATRSKRLAEETQYF. The CDR3 nucleotides are TGTGCCACCAGGAGTAAACGACTAGCGGAGGAGACCCAGTACTTC.

The rearrangement links TRBV27 to TRBJ1-1; 8 nucleotides match TRBD1. Unmatched junction bases numbered 4, after V lost 4 bases and J lost 3 bases. CDR3 size: 14 residues. CDR1 and CDR2 from the germline V gene are MNHEY and SMNVEV (reference sequence). The CDR3 loop reads CASSYRDRYTEAFF. The CDR3 DNA sequence: TGTGCCAGCAGTTACCGGGACAGGTACACTGAAGCTTTCTTT.

This chain joins TRBV2 and TRBJ1-2, with 7 bases matching TRBD1. V dropped 6 bases and J dropped 8; count of bases not matched to a gene: 15. From germline, CDR1 is SNHLY and CDR2 FYNNEI. The CDR3 runs 15 residues. CDR3: CASRKAGTDLTGYTF. The CDR3 DNA follows: TGTGCCAGCAGGAAGGCCGGGACAGATCTCACGGGCTACACCTTC.

This rearrangement joins TRBV6-5 to TRBJ2-2, with D possibly TRBD2 on 6 matching bases. Germline V gene data show CDR1 as MNHEY and CDR2 as SVGAGI. Trimming took off 6 bases at V and 4 bases at J, with 15 bases between the two ends. The CDR3 has 15 amino acids. Written as DNA, the CDR3 is TGTGCCAGCAGGTGGCGGGAAACGGTCACCGGGGAGCTGTTTTTT. This gives the protein CASRWRETVTGELFF.

The chain links TRBV28 to TRBJ1-5, with TRBD1 identical over 7 bases. The CDR3 spans 15 residues. The junction had 6 bases not matched to a gene; V was cut back by 3 bases and J by 4 bases. Per germline, CDR1 MDHEN and CDR2 SYDVKM. CDR3 loop: CASSFSDRDNQPQHF. The CDR3 coding sequence is TGTGCCAGCAGTTTCAGTGACAGGGATAATCAGCCCCAGCATTTT.

This chain uses TRBV6-1 with TRBJ2-1; D might be TRBD1 (6 bases). CDR3 length: 14 residues. Between the trimmed V and J ends, which lost 3 bases and 4 bases, there was a span of 10 bases. From germline, CDR1 is MNHNS and CDR2 SASEGT. In DNA, the CDR3 is TGTGCCAGCAGTGAGGGGGCAGGATACAATGAGCAGTTCTTC. Its protein is CASSEGAGYNEQFF.

The J gene is TRBJ2-5, the V gene TRBV2, with a tentative D call TRBD2 (6 bases). V shed 0 bases and J shed 5 bases, with 13 bases lying between them. CDR1 SNHLY and CDR2 FYNNEI come from the germline V gene. CDR3 length equals 15 residues. The CDR3 sequence is CASSEAKGGVETQYF. CDR3 coding DNA: TGTGCCAGCAGTGAAGCTAAAGGCGGGGTGGAGACCCAGTACTTC.

The genes are TRBV7-2 and TRBJ2-5; 11 nucleotides agree with TRBD2. The CDR3 spans 16 residues. Unmatched junction bases numbered 4, after V lost 3 bases and J lost 1 base. Germline V CDR1 and CDR2: SGHTA, FQGNSA. The CDR3 nucleotides are TGTGCCAGCAGCTTGCACCTAGCGGGAGGCCAAGAGACCCAGTACTTC. The encoded protein is CASSLHLAGGQETQYF.

The J gene is TRBJ2-7, the V gene TRBV27; D is unclear. Germline V lookup: CDR1 MNHEY, CDR2 SMNVEV (reference sequence). This CDR3 has 14 amino acids. V lost 0 bases and J lost 3, with 9 bases in between. The CDR3 sequence: CASSLSGIDYEQYF. DNA of the CDR3: TGTGCCAGCAGTTTATCGGGCATCGACTACGAGCAGTACTTC.

The CDR3 reads CASSVDRPGANSPLHF. As DNA, the CDR3 is TGTGCCAGCAGCGTAGATCGACCGGGTGCTAATTCACCCCTCCACTTT. This chain uses TRBV9 with TRBJ1-6; D unclear. Trimming removed 0 bases from V and 6 bases from J, with 13 bases in between. Germline assignment: CDR1 SGDLS and CDR2 YYNGEE. The CDR3 extends over 16 amino acids.

The chain has TRBV6-5 and TRBJ2-1, with 13 nucleotides matching TRBD2. Per the germline V gene, CDR1 is MNHEY and CDR2 is SVGAGI. This CDR3 has 16 residues. The J segment lost 9 bases and the V segment lost 0 bases, leaving 5 bases of the junction unmatched. CDR3 bases: TGTGCCAGCAGTTACTCGAAGACTAGCGGGGGGTTTGAGCAGTTCTTC. This codes for CASSYSKTSGGFEQFF.

The V call is TRBV27, the J call TRBJ2-4, with D unclear. Trimming stripped 3 bases from V and 3 bases from J, with 9 bases between. This CDR3 spans 14 amino acids. Germline CDR1 MNHEY, CDR2 SMNVEV (reference sequence). CDR3 sequence: CASSFTSHKNIQYF. The DNA of the CDR3 is TGTGCCAGCAGTTTTACCAGTCACAAAAACATTCAGTACTTC.

The chain uses TRBV5-4 and TRBJ2-7; TRBD2 aligns across 9 bases. Germline lookup yields CDR1 SGHNT and CDR2 YYREEE (reference sequence). Trimming at V came to 5 bases and at J to 5 bases, leaving 5 bases not matched to a gene. There are 13 residues in the CDR3. Here the CDR3 reads CASRASGGNEQYF. Written as DNA, the CDR3 is TGTGCCAGCAGGGCGAGCGGGGGGAACGAGCAGTACTTC.

The gene calls are TRBV27 and TRBJ2-7, with TRBD1 identical over 10 bases. Trimming removed 10 bases from V and 2 bases from J; junction bases left unmatched: 14. The CDR3 loop spans 16 amino acids. The germline V gene encodes CDR1 MNHEY and CDR2 SMNVEV (reference sequence). Here the CDR3 reads CATTPAEGQGTYEQYF. The CDR3 nucleotides read TGTGCCACCACACCCGCTGAGGGACAGGGGACCTACGAGCAGTACTTC.

The chain joins TRBV11-3 to TRBJ2-3, with D unresolved. CDR3 length: 14 residues. CDR1 is SGHNT, CDR2 YENEEA, per germline. V was shortened by 1 base and J by 2 bases, with 7 bases between the two germline ends. Here the CDR3 reads CASSLGHSTDTQYF. The CDR3 DNA reads as TGTGCCAGCAGCTTAGGCCACTCCACAGATACGCAGTATTTT.

The V gene is TRBV5-1, the J gene TRBJ2-3; D is perhaps TRBD2 (6 bases). The CDR3 runs 13 residues. V was cut by 5 bases and J by 0 bases, with 7 bases left in between. In germline, CDR1 is SGHRS, CDR2 YFSETQ. CDR3 sequence (DNA): TGCGCCAGCAGGGAGGGGAGCACAGATACGCAGTATTTT. Its translation is CASREGSTDTQYF.

This chain links TRBV9 with TRBJ2-5, with D possibly being TRBD1 (5 bases). The CDR3 is made up of 13 amino acids. Trimming removed 3 bases from V and 5 bases from J, with 11 bases in between. The germline V gene has CDR1 SGDLS and CDR2 YYNGEE. The CDR3 sequence is CASSAAGRETQYF. CDR3 nucleotides: TGTGCCAGCAGCGCGGCAGGGCGGGAGACCCAGTACTTC.

This chain links TRBV30 with TRBJ2-1, with D possibly TRBD2 on 5 matching bases. Trimming cost V 1 base and J 8 bases, with 9 bases left between them. The CDR3 loop spans 12 amino acids. The V gene's germline CDR1 is GTSNPN and CDR2 SVGIG (reference sequence). CDR3 sequence reads: CAWSGRADEQFF. For the CDR3, the DNA is TGTGCCTGGAGTGGGCGGGCGGATGAGCAGTTCTTC.

V gene TRBV25-1 combines with J gene TRBJ2-1; weak D call: TRBD2 (6 bases). The CDR3 covers 14 residues. The germline V gene encodes CDR1 MGHDK and CDR2 SYGVNS. The V end lost 6 bases, the J end lost 6 bases, and 15 bases lay between the germline ends. CDR3: CASSGDSPSNEQFF. The CDR3 DNA is TGTGCCAGCAGCGGGGACTCCCCGAGCAATGAGCAGTTCTTC.

V and J are TRBV5-1 and TRBJ1-2; 10 nucleotides line up with TRBD1. Germline V gives CDR1 SGHRS, CDR2 YFSETQ. Unmatched junction bases numbered 6, after V lost 3 bases and J lost 7 bases. The CDR3 contains 14 residues. The CDR3 sequence is CASSCGTGDCGYTF. CDR3 sequence (DNA): TGCGCCAGCAGCTGCGGGACAGGGGATTGTGGCTACACCTTC. Filled out from reference TRBV5-1 and TRBJ1-2, the complete variable domain reads KAGVTQTPRYLIKTRGQQVTLSCSPISGHRSVSWYQQTPGQGLQFLFEYFSETQRNKGNFPGRFSGRQFSNSRSEMNVSTLELGDSALYLCASSCGTGDCGYTFGSGTRLTVV.

V is TRBV4-2 and J is TRBJ1-5; 7 positions agree with TRBD1. CDR3 size: 14 residues. Per the germline V gene, CDR1 is LGHNA and CDR2 is YNFKEQ. V shed 4 bases and J 5 bases; nucleotides not matched to a gene: 5. The CDR3 DNA sequence: TGTGCCAGCAGCCGGCCCGGGACAGATCAGCCCCAGCATTTT. This encodes CASSRPGTDQPQHF.

The rearrangement links TRBV9 to TRBJ2-5; tentative D call: TRBD2 (6 bases). The CDR3 runs to 15 residues. The germline CDR1 and CDR2 sequences are SGDLS and YYNGEE. V was clipped by 0 bases and J by 4 bases, with 13 bases between them. CDR3 coding DNA: TGTGCCAGCAGCGTAGAAGGGAGGAAGGTAGAGACCCAGTACTTC. It codes for CASSVEGRKVETQYF.

The chain employs TRBV2 and TRBJ2-7; 7 nucleotides line up with TRBD2. V trimming: 8 bases; J trimming: 5 bases; junction bases outside the gene matches: 3. The CDR3 is 11 amino acids. Germline values: CDR1 SNHLY, CDR2 FYNNEI. CDR3 coding DNA: TGTGCCAGCCCGGGGGGAAACGAGCAGTACTTC. The encoded protein is CASPGGNEQYF.